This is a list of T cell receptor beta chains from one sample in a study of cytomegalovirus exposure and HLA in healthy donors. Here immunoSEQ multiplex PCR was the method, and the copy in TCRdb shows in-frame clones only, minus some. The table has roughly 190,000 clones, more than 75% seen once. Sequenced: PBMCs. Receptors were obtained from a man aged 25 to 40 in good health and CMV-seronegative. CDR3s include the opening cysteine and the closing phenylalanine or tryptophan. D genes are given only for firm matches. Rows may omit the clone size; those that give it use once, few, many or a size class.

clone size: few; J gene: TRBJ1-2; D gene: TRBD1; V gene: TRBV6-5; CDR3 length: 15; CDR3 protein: CASSPTPGQIYGYTF; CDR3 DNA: TGTGCCAGCAGTCCGACTCCGGGACAGATCTATGGCTACACCTTC
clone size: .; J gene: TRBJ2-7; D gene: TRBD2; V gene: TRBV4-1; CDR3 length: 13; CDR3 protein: CASSQYGVAGIWW; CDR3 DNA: TGCGCCAGCAGCCAATACGGGGTAGCGGGGATTTGGTGG
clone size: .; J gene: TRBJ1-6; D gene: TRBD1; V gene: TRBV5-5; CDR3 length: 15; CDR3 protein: CASSSSDRGYSPLHF; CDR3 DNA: TGTGCCAGCAGCTCCTCGGACAGGGGGTATTCACCCCTCCACTTT
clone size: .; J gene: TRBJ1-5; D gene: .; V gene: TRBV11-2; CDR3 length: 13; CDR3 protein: CASSRTDNQPQHF; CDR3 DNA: TGTGCCAGCAGCCGGACAGATAATCAGCCCCAGCATTTT
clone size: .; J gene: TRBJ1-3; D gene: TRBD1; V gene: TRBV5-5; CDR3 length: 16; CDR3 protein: CASSPSDRGLGNTIYF; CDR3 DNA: TGTGCCAGCAGCCCCTCGGACAGGGGGCTTGGAAACACCATATATTTT
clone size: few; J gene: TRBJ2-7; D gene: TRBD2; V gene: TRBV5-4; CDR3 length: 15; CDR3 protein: CASSLSGTSGTGQYF; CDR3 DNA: TGTGCCAGCAGCTTATCCGGGACTAGCGGGACGGGGCAGTACTTC
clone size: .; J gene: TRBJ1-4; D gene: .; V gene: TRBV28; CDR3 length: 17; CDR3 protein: CASSLAGTGPVREKLFF; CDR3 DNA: TGTGCCAGCAGTTTGGCCGGCACAGGGCCCGTTAGGGAAAAACTGTTTTTT
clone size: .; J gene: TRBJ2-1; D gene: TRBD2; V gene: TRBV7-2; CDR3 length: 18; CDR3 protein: CASSLAGLYGTRSPEQFF; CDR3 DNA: TGTGCCAGCAGCTTAGCGGGGCTCTATGGGACTAGGAGTCCTGAGCAGTTCTTC
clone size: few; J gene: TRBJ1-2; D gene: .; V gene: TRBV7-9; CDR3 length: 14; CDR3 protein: CASTNEPGNYGYTF; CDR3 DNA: TGTGCCAGCACCAACGAGCCAGGGAACTATGGCTACACCTTC
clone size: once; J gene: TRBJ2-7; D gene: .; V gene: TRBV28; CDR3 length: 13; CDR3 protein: CASSSPGRGEQYF; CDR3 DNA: TGTGCCAGCAGCTCCCCGGGGAGAGGCGAGCAGTACTTC
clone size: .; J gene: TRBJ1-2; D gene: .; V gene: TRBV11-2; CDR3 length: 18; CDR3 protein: CASSLGYRALKEMYGYTF; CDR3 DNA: TGTGCCAGCAGCTTAGGGTACAGGGCGTTAAAAGAAATGTATGGCTACACCTTC
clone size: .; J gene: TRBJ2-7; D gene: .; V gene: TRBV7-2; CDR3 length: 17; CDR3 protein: CASRLTVAGPVSYEQYF; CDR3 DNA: TGTGCCAGCAGGCTTACTGTGGCGGGCCCCGTGTCCTACGAGCAGTACTTC
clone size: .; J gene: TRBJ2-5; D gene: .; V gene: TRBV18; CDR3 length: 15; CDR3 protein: CASSSRTGMQETQYF; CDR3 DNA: TGTGCCAGCTCATCCCGTACGGGAATGCAAGAGACCCAGTACTTC
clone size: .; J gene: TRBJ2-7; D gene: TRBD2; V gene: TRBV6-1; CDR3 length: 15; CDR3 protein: CASSEALGRFDEQYF; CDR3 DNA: TGTGCCAGCAGTGAAGCGCTCGGGAGGTTCGACGAGCAGTACTTC
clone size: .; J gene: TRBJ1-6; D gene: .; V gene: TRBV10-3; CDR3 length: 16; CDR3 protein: CAPNFHTGLINSPLHF; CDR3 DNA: TGTGCCCCCAATTTCCATACAGGGCTTATTAATTCACCCCTCCACTTT
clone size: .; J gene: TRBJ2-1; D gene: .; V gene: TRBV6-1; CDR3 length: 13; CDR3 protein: CASSPTGYNEQFF; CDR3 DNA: TGTGCCAGCAGTCCTACAGGATACAATGAGCAGTTCTTC
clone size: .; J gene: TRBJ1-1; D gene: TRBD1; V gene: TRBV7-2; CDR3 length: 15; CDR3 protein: CASSLPTGVVTEAFF; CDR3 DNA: TGTGCCAGCAGCTTACCTACAGGGGTAGTTACTGAAGCTTTCTTT
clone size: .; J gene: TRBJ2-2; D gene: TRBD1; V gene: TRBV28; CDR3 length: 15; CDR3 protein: CASSSPGQTTGELFF; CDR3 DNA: TGTGCCAGCAGTTCTCCGGGACAGACGACCGGGGAGCTGTTTTTT
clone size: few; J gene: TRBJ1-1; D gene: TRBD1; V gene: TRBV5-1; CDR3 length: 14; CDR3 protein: CASSSQGAVTEAFF; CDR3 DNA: TGCGCCAGCAGCTCACAGGGGGCTGTCACTGAAGCTTTCTTT
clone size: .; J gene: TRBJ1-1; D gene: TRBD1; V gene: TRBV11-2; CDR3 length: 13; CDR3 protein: CASSLVRDRKAFF; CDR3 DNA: TGTGCCAGCAGCTTAGTCCGGGACAGGAAAGCTTTCTTT
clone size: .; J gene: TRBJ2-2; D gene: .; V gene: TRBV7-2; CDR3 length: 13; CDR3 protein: CASSWTDTGELFF; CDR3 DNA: TGTGCCAGCAGCTGGACTGACACCGGGGAGCTGTTTTTT
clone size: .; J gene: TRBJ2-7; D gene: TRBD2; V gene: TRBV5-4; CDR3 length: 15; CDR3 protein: CASSSGLAGTYEQYF; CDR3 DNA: TGTGCCAGCAGCTCGGGACTAGCGGGGACCTACGAGCAGTACTTC
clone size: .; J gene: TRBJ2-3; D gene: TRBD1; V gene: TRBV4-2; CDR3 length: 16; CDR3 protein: CASSQQTGVGTDTQYF; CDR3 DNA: TGTGCCAGCAGCCAACAGACAGGGGTGGGCACAGATACGCAGTATTTT
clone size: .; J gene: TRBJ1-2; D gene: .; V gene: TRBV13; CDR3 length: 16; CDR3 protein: CASSLTPGQINYGYTF; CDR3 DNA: TGTGCCAGCAGCTTAACCCCCGGACAGATAAACTATGGCTACACCTTC
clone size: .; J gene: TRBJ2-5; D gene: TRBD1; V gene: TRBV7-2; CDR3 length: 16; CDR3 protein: CASSKGQGYNQETQYF; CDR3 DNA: TGTGCCAGCAGTAAAGGACAGGGCTATAACCAAGAGACCCAGTACTTC
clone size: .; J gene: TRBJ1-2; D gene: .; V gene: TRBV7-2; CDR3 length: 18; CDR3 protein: CASSLDRITWGTPYGYTF; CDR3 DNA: TGTGCCAGCAGCTTAGATAGGATTACTTGGGGCACCCCCTATGGCTACACCTTC
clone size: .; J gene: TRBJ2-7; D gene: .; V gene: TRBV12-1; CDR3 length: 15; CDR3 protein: CASSFVQGFTYEQYF; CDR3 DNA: TGTGCCAGCAGCTTTGTCCAGGGATTCACCTACGAGCAGTACTTC
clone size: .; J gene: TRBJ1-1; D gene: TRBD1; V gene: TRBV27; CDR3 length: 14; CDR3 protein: CASSWDRANTEAFF; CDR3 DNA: TGTGCCAGCAGTTGGGACAGGGCGAACACTGAAGCTTTCTTT
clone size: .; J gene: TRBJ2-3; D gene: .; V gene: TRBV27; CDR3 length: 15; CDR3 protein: CASSFGTPSTDTQYF; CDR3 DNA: TGTGCCAGCAGTTTCGGGACACCGAGCACAGATACGCAGTATTTT
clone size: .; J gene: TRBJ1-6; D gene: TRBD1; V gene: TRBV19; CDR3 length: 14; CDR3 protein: CASRYRGYNSPLHF; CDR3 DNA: TGTGCCAGCCGATACAGGGGTTATAATTCACCCCTCCACTTT
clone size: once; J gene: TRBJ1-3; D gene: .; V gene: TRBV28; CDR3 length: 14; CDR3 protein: CASTVLHSGNTIYF; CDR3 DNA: TGTGCCAGCACGGTCCTTCACTCTGGAAACACCATATATTTT
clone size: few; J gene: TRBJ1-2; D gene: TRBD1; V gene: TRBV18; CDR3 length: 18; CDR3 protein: CASSPLRTGSVGRYGYTF; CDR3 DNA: TGTGCCAGCTCACCACTAAGGACAGGGTCAGTCGGGAGGTATGGCTACACCTTC
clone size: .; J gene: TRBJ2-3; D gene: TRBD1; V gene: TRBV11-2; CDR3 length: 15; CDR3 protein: CASSRTGGPPDTQYF; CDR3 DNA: TGTGCCAGCAGCCGGACAGGGGGGCCCCCAGATACGCAGTATTTT
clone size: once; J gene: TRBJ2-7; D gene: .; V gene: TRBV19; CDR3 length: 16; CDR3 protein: CATQSRQGGSLYEQYF; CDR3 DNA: TGTGCCACCCAGTCCCGGCAGGGGGGTAGCCTCTACGAGCAGTACTTC
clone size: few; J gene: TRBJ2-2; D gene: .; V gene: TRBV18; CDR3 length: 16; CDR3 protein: CASSPPQGRNTGELFF; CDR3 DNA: TGTGCCAGCTCACCACCTCAGGGCCGAAACACCGGGGAGCTGTTTTTT
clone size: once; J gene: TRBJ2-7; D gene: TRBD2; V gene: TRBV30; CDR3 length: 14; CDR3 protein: CAWSVLGAGSEQYF; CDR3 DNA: TGTGCCTGGAGTGTACTTGGAGCGGGGTCCGAGCAGTACTTC
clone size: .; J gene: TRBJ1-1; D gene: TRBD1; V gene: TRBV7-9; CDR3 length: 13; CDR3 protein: CASSLDRGQEAFF; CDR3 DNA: TGTGCCAGCAGCTTAGATCGGGGACAGGAAGCTTTCTTT
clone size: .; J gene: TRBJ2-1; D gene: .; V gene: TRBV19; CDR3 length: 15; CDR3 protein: CASSMAATDYNEQFF; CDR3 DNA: TGTGCCAGTAGTATGGCCGCAACAGACTACAATGAGCAGTTCTTC
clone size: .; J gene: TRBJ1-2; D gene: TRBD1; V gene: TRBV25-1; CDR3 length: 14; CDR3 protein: CASSYSDRDVGYTF; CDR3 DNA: TGTGCCAGCAGTTACTCGGACAGGGACGTCGGCTACACCTTC
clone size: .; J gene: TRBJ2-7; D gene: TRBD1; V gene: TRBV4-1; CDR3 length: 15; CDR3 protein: CASSQARGQGYEQYF; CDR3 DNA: TGCGCCAGCAGCCAAGCCAGGGGGCAGGGGTACGAGCAGTACTTC
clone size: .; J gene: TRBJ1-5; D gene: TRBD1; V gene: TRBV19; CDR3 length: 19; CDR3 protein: CASSRGPRTGSYSNQPQHF; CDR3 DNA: TGTGCCAGTAGTAGGGGCCCCCGGACAGGGAGTTATAGCAATCAGCCCCAGCATTTT